This T cell receptor beta chain was found in a study of CD8+CD57+ T cells in acquired aplastic anemia. The study's findings and limits: CD8+ Simpson's diversity did not differ significantly between patients and controls.

The V end was cut by 5 bases, the J end by 8 bases, with 6 bases between. The CDR3 covers 11 residues. CD8+CD57+ cell expansion, shown by flow cytometry, had occurred in the patients selected for sequencing. By the time of blood sampling, patients had still received no therapy. This clonotype was seen ten or more times. Its antigen is not known. Genomic DNA, the template, was used for profiling of the TCR beta VDJ and CDR3. TCRdb ran MiXCR on the reads and lists one entry per CDR3 protein. The sample yields under 350,000 distinct CDR3 sequences, approximately 57% seen once. This chain connects TRBV12-3 or TRBV12-4 to TRBJ2-2; D unclear. This receptor was obtained from a human donor with aplastic anemia. The sample comprised sorted CD4+, CD8+, or CD8+CD57+ T cells (not recorded which) from PBMCs. CDR3: CASSQIGELFF. In nucleotides, the CDR3 is TGTGCCAGCAGTCAGATAGGGGAGCTGTTTTTT.